This TCR beta chain was identified in a study of blood T cell repertoires in COVID-19. About the research overall: COVID-19 samples from acute and convalescent phases originated in the United States, Italy and Spain. PBMCs, B-cell-depleted T cells, or T cells provided the cDNA or gDNA that made up the material.

As handled by the study authors: Using reference gene primer amplification, nucleated cell counts were estimated. Measured with immunoSEQ multiplex PCR; TCRdb has only the in-frame clones, and not every one. V and J calls and clone size are given by that table; D and trimming were obtained from the DNA. The sample has 200,000 or so clones; roughly nine tenths are singletons. Germline CDR1 MNHEY, CDR2 SVGAGI. V was trimmed by 6 bases and J by 6 bases, leaving 15 bases between them. The CDR3 is made up of 13 amino acids. The study drew participants aged about 18 to 95 years from 20 to 30 US areas. This chain links TRBV6-5 with TRBJ2-7, with D hard to call. The sequenced material came from PBMCs or T cells enriched from blood (not recorded which). This receptor was obtained from a woman aged 18-29 years in a cohort exposed to, infected with or recovered from COVID-19 (not recorded which). The DNA of the CDR3 is TGTGCCAGCAGCCCCTCCAGTGTTGCCGAGCAGTACTTC. Its protein is CASSPSSVAEQYF.